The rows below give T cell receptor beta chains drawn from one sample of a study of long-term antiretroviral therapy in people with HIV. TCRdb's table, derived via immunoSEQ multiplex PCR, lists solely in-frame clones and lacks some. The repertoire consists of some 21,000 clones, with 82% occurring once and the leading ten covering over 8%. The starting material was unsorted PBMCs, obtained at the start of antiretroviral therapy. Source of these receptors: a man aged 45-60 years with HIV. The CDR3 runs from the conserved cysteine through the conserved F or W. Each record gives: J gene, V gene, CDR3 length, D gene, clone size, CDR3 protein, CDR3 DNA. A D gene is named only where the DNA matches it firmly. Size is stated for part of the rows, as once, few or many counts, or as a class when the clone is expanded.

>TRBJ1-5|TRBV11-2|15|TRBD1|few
CASSLAGQGAQPQHF
TGTGCCAGCAGCTTAGCCGGACAGGGGGCTCAGCCCCAGCATTTT
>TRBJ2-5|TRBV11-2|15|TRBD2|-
CASSALAGVDETQYF
TGTGCCAGCAGCGCTCTAGCGGGAGTCGACGAGACCCAGTACTTC
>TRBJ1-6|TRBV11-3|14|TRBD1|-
CASSFGQGDSPLHF
TGTGCCAGCAGCTTTGGACAGGGGGATTCACCCCTCCACTTT
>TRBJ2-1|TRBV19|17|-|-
CASSIVSGDYSYNEQFF
TGTGCCAGTAGTATAGTCTCGGGAGACTACTCCTACAATGAGCAGTTCTTC
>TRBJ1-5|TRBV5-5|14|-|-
CASSLWGGGQPQHF
TGTGCCAGCAGCCTCTGGGGCGGAGGACAGCCCCAGCATTTT
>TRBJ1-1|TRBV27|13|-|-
CASSWGPNTEAFF
TGTGCCAGCAGTTGGGGGCCGAACACTGAAGCTTTCTTT
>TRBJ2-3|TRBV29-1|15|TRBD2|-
CSVETSGRGTDTQYF
TGCAGCGTTGAGACTAGCGGGAGGGGCACAGATACGCAGTATTTT
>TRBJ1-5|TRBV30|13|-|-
CAWSQGFDQPQHF
TGTGCCTGGAGCCAGGGTTTCGATCAGCCCCAGCATTTT
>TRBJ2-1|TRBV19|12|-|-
CASSFLANEQFF
TGTGCCAGTAGTTTCCTGGCCAATGAGCAGTTCTTC
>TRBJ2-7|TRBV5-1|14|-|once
CASTLETPGHEQYF
TGCGCCAGCACTTTGGAGACGCCAGGCCACGAGCAGTACTTC
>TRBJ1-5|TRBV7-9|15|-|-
CASSFSGPGDQPQHF
TGTGCCAGCAGCTTTTCGGGCCCAGGGGATCAGCCCCAGCATTTT
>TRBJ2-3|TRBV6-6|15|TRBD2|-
CASRWRRGDTDTQYF
TGTGCCAGCAGATGGAGGCGGGGGGACACAGATACGCAGTATTTT
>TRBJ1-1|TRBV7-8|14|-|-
CASSSQGSSREAFF
TGTGCCAGCAGCTCCCAGGGCTCGAGCCGGGAGGCTTTCTTT
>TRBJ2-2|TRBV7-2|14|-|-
CASSLSFGGGELFF
TGTGCCAGCAGCTTATCTTTCGGCGGCGGGGAGCTGTTTTTT
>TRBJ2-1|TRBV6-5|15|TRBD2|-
CASSYSAGVYNEQFF
TGTGCCAGCAGTTACTCGGCGGGAGTTTACAATGAGCAGTTCTTC
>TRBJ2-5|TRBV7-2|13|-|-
CASSPITREDQYF
TGTGCCAGCAGCCCTATCACCAGGGAGGACCAGTACTTC
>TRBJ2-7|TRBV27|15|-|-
CASSLGRVMSYEQYF
TGTGCCAGCAGTTTAGGTCGGGTGATGTCCTACGAGCAGTACTTC
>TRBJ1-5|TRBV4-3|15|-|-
CASSQVLGEGQPQHF
TGCGCCAGCAGCCAAGTATTGGGGGAAGGACAGCCCCAGCATTTT